These 5 T cell receptor beta chains were sequenced from one sample in a study of radiotherapy plus CTLA-4 blockade in lung cancer. TCRdb keeps only in-frame clones here, not all; method: immunoSEQ multiplex PCR. Among 90,000 to 100,000 clones listed, approximately 78% were seen once. The sample was peripheral blood, taken from a patient treated with radiotherapy plus ipilimumab. Receptors originate from a human donor with non-small cell lung cancer that progressed on radiotherapy plus ipilimumab.

CDR3 in DNA: TGCGCCAGCAGTTTTGACCAGGGATCGCGGGAAAAACTGTTTTTT. Translated, it gives CASSFDQGSREKLFF. The V and J genes are TRBV5-1 and TRBJ1-4, with a tentative D call TRBD1 (5 bases). Germline CDR1 SGHRS, CDR2 YFSETQ. This CDR3 is 15 amino acids long. V dropped 5 bases and J dropped 8 bases, with 19 bases sitting between them.

V is TRBV6-5 and J is TRBJ2-5; 9 bases match TRBD2. Per the germline V gene, CDR1 is MNHEY and CDR2 is SVGAGI. CDR3 size: 15 residues. Trimming at V came to 4 bases and at J to 5 bases, leaving 8 bases not matched to a gene. CDR3 protein: CASSLAGGPAETQYF. For the CDR3, the DNA is TGTGCCAGCAGTTTGGCGGGAGGGCCTGCCGAGACCCAGTACTTC.

The rearrangement links TRBV11-2 to TRBJ2-3; 10 bases agree with TRBD2. V lost 6 bases and J lost 5; bases outside the gene matches: 11. The CDR3 covers 16 residues. Germline values: CDR1 SGHAT, CDR2 FQNNGV. The CDR3 DNA follows: TGTGCCAGCAGGTATGGACTAGCGGCACAACGAGATACGCAGTATTTT. Its protein is CASRYGLAAQRDTQYF. The full variable domain, its missing parts supplied by reference TRBV11-2 and TRBJ2-3, is EAGVAQSPRYKIIEKRQSVAFWCNPISGHATLYWYQQILGQGPKLLIQFQNNGVVDDSQLPKDRFSAERLKGVDSTLKIQPAKLEDSAVYLCASRYGLAAQRDTQYFGPGTRLTVL.

This clone showed up many times. This chain links TRBV2 with TRBJ1-5, with 10 bases identical to TRBD1. V trimming: 6 bases; J trimming: 7 bases; junction bases outside the gene matches: 3. There are 13 residues in the CDR3. Germline assignment: CDR1 SNHLY and CDR2 FYNNEI. The CDR3 region is CASRGQGNQPQHF. The CDR3 nucleotides are TGTGCCAGCAGGGGACAGGGGAACCAGCCCCAGCATTTT.

The chain has TRBV21-1 and TRBJ2-7; the listed D gene, TRBD2, was not tested against the DNA. TRBV21-1 is described as a pseudogene. CDR3 length: 19 amino acids. CDR3 residues: CASSRGILAGEFTTYEQYF. CDR3 coding DNA: TGTGCCAGCAGCAGAGGTATACTAGCGGGAGAGTTTACAACCTACGAGCAGTACTTC.